The 24 T cell receptor beta chains presented below share a single source sample, sequenced in a study of T cells in Graves' hyperthyroidism and ophthalmopathy. Amplification yielded TCR beta CDR3 regions, with RNA transcripts as the source. Initially, a first-round RT-PCR of the TCR CDR3 employed the HTBI primer set. TCRdb redid the calling of the multiplex PCR reads with MiXCR, one entry per CDR3 protein. The sample has roughly 720,000 distinct CDR3 sequences, roughly 17% seen once. The sequencing sample was made of blood. The receptors come from a man aged 45-65 years with Graves' hyperthyroidism.

This clonotype was seen just once. The chain joins TRBV11-2 to TRBJ2-6; 13 nucleotides match TRBD2. V was pared by 6 bases and J by 2 bases, with 7 bases of the junction left unmatched. The CDR3 extends over 18 amino acids. The germline V gene has CDR1 SGHAT and CDR2 FQNNGV. CDR3 loop: CASRPLAGGGTGANVLTF. In nucleotides, the CDR3 is TGTGCCAGCAGACCACTAGCGGGGGGGGGAACTGGGGCCAACGTCCTGACTTTC.

This chain joins TRBV2 and TRBJ1-5; TRBD1 is a possible D gene (5 bases). Trimming took 8 bases from V and 2 from J, leaving 10 bases between them. There are 13 residues in the CDR3. Per the germline V gene, CDR1 is SNHLY and CDR2 is FYNNEI. This chain's CDR3 is CASHDSRNQPQHF. The CDR3 coding sequence is TGTGCCAGCCACGACAGTCGCAATCAGCCCCAGCATTTT.

This sequence joins TRBV19 and TRBJ1-4; D call uncertain. Germline V gene sequence: CDR1 LNHDA, CDR2 SQIVND (reference sequence). The CDR3 consists of 14 residues. Trimming pared 5 bases from V and 7 bases from J, leaving 14 bases between. The CDR3 sequence is CASSEGTGGEKLFF. Written as DNA, the CDR3 is TGTGCCAGTAGTGAAGGAACTGGTGGTGAAAAACTGTTTTTT.

This clonotype was recorded many times. The V gene is TRBV10-3, the J gene TRBJ1-2; D gene uncertain. Germline CDR1 is ENHRY and CDR2 is SYGVKD. CDR3 size: 13 residues. Trimming cost V 2 bases and J 8 bases, with 12 bases left between them. CDR3 in amino acids: CAISEGELYGYTF. For the CDR3, the DNA is TGTGCCATCAGTGAGGGGGAGCTCTACGGCTACACCTTC.

This clonotype was picked up many times. The chain uses TRBV2 and TRBJ2-2; D is undetermined. Trimming removed 5 bases at V and 1 base at J, with 11 bases between. This CDR3 has 15 residues. Germline CDR1 SNHLY, CDR2 FYNNEI. In DNA, the CDR3 is TGTGCCAGCAGTCTATATCCACTGAACACCGGGGAGCTGTTTTTT. As protein: CASSLYPLNTGELFF.

There are a few counts of this clonotype. The chain employs TRBV28 and TRBJ1-2, with 12 bases identical to TRBD1. CDR3 length equals 16 residues. CDR1 and CDR2 (germline): MDHEN, SYDVKM. V shed 7 bases and J 6 bases; nucleotides not matched to a gene: 12. In DNA form, the CDR3 reads TGTGCCAGCACCTCAATCCGGGACAGGGGGCAGAATGGCTACACCTTC. Translating gives CASTSIRDRGQNGYTF.

The V call is TRBV20-1, the J call TRBJ2-1; D remains unclear. V lost 3 bases to trimming and J lost 3 bases, with 12 bases between them. Germline CDR1 reads DFQATT; CDR2 reads SNEGSKA (reference sequence). The CDR3 covers 14 residues. CDR3 sequence: CSASDPPDYNEQFF. In DNA form, the CDR3 reads TGCAGTGCTAGCGACCCCCCAGACTACAATGAGCAGTTCTTC.

This clonotype has a handful of counts. The rearrangement joins TRBV6-1 to TRBJ2-1, with a possible D match to TRBD2 (7 bases). V was clipped by 7 bases and J by 4 bases, with 26 bases between them. This CDR3 contains 18 residues. Germline CDR1 MNHNS, CDR2 SASEGT. CDR3 bases: TGTGCCAGCAAACAGGGAGTTACCGGGACTATCACTTACAATGAGCAGTTCTTC. Its protein product is CASKQGVTGTITYNEQFF.

This clonotype was found a few times. The rearrangement joins TRBV6-2 or TRBV6-3 to TRBJ2-1; 8 bases map to TRBD2. Unmatched junction bases numbered 13, after V lost 5 bases and J lost 7 bases. Germline CDR1 and CDR2: MNHEY and SVGEGT. This CDR3 is built from 16 residues. The CDR3 loop reads CASSGGTGGPGNEQFF. CDR3 DNA sequence: TGTGCCAGCAGTGGGGGGACGGGAGGGCCCGGAAATGAGCAGTTCTTC.

The rearrangement links TRBV10-2 to TRBJ2-7, with 7 bases lining up with TRBD2. This CDR3 has 15 amino acids. Germline V lookup: CDR1 WSHSY, CDR2 SAAADI. V lost 0 bases, J lost 7 bases, and 9 bases stayed unmatched. CDR3 in amino acids: CASSESSGRVGEQYF. DNA of the CDR3: TGCGCCAGCAGTGAGTCGAGTGGGAGGGTCGGGGAGCAGTACTTC.

CDR3 DNA: TGCAGCGTGGCAGGCGGGCCTGGAAACACCATATATTTT. This encodes CSVAGGPGNTIYF. The rearrangement joins TRBV29-1 to TRBJ1-3; the D is unclear. This CDR3 has 13 amino acids. Germline CDR1 SQVTM, CDR2 ANQGSEA. V lost 6 bases and J 2 bases, leaving 11 bases between the germline ends.

This clonotype was counted ten times or more. The DNA of the CDR3 is TGTGCCAGTAGTCCCAGGGCCGGGACAGCAGGGACCCAGTACTTC. It encodes CASSPRAGTAGTQYF. The V gene is TRBV19, the J gene TRBJ2-5; 7 bases are shared with TRBD1. The V and J ends lost 5 bases and 7 bases, in that order; junction bases with no gene match: 13. CDR1 is LNHDA and CDR2 is SQIVND in the germline V gene (reference sequence). The CDR3 totals 15 residues.

This clonotype showed up many times. This chain links TRBV20-1 with TRBJ2-3, with 13 bases matching TRBD2. Trimming cost V 6 bases and J 6 bases; bases outside gene matches: 6. Germline assignment: CDR1 DFQATT and CDR2 SNEGSKA (reference sequence). The CDR3 runs to 14 residues. CDR3 in amino acids: CSAQGLAGFDTQYF. The CDR3 nucleotides are TGCAGTGCCCAGGGACTAGCGGGATTCGATACGCAGTATTTT.

The J gene is TRBJ2-3, the V gene TRBV6-2 or TRBV6-3; D gene uncertain. The CDR3 is made up of 17 amino acids. The ends were cut back, 0 bases at V and 0 bases at J, with 13 bases in the middle. CDR1 and CDR2 from the germline V gene are MNHEY and SVGEGT. The CDR3 loop is CASSYSIRGTSTDTQYF. CDR3 in DNA: TGTGCCAGCAGTTACTCGATACGAGGAACTAGCACAGATACGCAGTATTTT.

V usage is TRBV20-1 and J usage is TRBJ2-7, with 8 bases that match TRBD1. The CDR3 spans 15 residues. V dropped 4 bases and J dropped 6; count of bases not matched to a gene: 14. The germline V gene has CDR1 DFQATT and CDR2 SNEGSKA (reference sequence). CDR3 protein: CSANSNRGTFLEQYF. The CDR3 DNA sequence: TGCAGTGCTAATTCTAACAGGGGGACGTTTCTCGAGCAGTACTTC.

The chain combines TRBV5-4 with TRBJ1-3, with D possibly TRBD1 on 6 matching bases. This CDR3 is 18 amino acids long. The V gene lost 1 base and the J gene lost 0 bases, with 17 bases spanning the gap. From germline, CDR1 is SGHNT and CDR2 YYREEE (reference sequence). CDR3 in amino acids: CASSLRFGGANSGNTIYF. CDR3 nucleotides: TGTGCCAGCAGCTTGAGGTTTGGGGGGGCTAACTCTGGAAACACCATATATTTT.

This clonotype was seen a few times. This rearrangement joins TRBV27 to TRBJ2-7; D ambiguous. The V end lost 5 bases, the J end lost 1 base, and 15 bases lay between the germline ends. Germline assignment: CDR1 MNHEY and CDR2 SMNVEV (reference sequence). The CDR3 length is 15 residues. The DNA of the CDR3 is TGTGCCAGCAGTCCCGCCGAAGGGTGGTCCTACGAGCAGTACTTC. It yields the protein CASSPAEGWSYEQYF.

As DNA, the CDR3 is TGCAGTGCTAGAGATCCCCTTGTCGGGTCCAATGAGCAGTTCTTC. It is translated as CSARDPLVGSNEQFF. The chain combines TRBV20-1 with TRBJ2-1; D gene ambiguous. V was pared by 0 bases and J by 6 bases, with 15 bases between. CDR3 length: 15 residues. CDR1 and CDR2 from the germline V gene are DFQATT and SNEGSKA (reference sequence).

The CDR3 region has the DNA TGCGCCAGCAGCTCCCCGACTAGCGAGAGATCGGGGGAGCTGTTTTTT. Protein sequence: CASSSPTSERSGELFF. The chain combines TRBV4-1 with TRBJ2-2, with 8 positions matching TRBD2. The CDR3 is 16 amino acids. The ends lost 5 bases at V and 8 bases at J; junction bases unmatched: 13. The V gene's germline CDR1 is MGHRA and CDR2 YSYEKL.

The chain joins TRBV19 to TRBJ2-1; 10 nucleotides match TRBD2. The CDR3 is made up of 15 amino acids. Trimming cost V 4 bases and J 11 bases; bases outside gene matches: 11. Germline loops: CDR1 LNHDA, CDR2 SQIVND (reference sequence). The CDR3 here is CASSTSAGGPGKQFF. CDR3 in DNA: TGTGCCAGTAGTACATCAGCGGGAGGGCCTGGTAAGCAGTTCTTC.

This clonotype was seen ten or more times. The CDR3 reads CAISRDRETDTQYF. In DNA, the CDR3 is TGTGCCATCAGTCGGGACAGGGAGACAGATACGCAGTATTTT. This chain links TRBV10-3 with TRBJ2-3; 9 nucleotides agree with TRBD1. The CDR3 is made up of 14 amino acids. Germline V gives CDR1 ENHRY, CDR2 SYGVKD. With V trimmed by 5 bases and J by 3 bases, 3 bases remained unmatched.

This clonotype was observed many times. The rearrangement joins TRBV4-3 to TRBJ2-7; D is unresolved. The CDR3 has 15 amino acids. Trimming took 0 bases from V and 3 from J, leaving 12 bases between them. CDR1 is LGHNA and CDR2 is YSLEER in the germline V gene. CDR3 region: CASSQEGQPVYEQYF. The CDR3 coding sequence is TGCGCCAGCAGCCAAGAAGGGCAGCCGGTCTACGAGCAGTACTTC.

The CDR3 protein is CASSARTSAHTGELFF. CDR3 DNA: TGTGCCAGCAGCGCCAGGACTAGCGCCCACACCGGGGAGCTGTTTTTT. The chain joins TRBV9 to TRBJ2-2, with 9 positions matching TRBD2. Germline CDR1 is SGDLS and CDR2 is YYNGEE. Trimming removed 3 bases from V and 3 bases from J; junction bases left unmatched: 6. The CDR3 contains 16 residues.

V gene TRBV7-3 combines with J gene TRBJ2-1; 10 bases agree with TRBD2. The CDR3 spans 15 residues. After removal of 5 bases from V and 5 bases from J, the junction contained 6 bases not matched to a gene. The germline gives CDR1 SGHTA, CDR2 FQGTGA. The CDR3 here is CASSQIAGGNNEQFF. The CDR3 nucleotides read TGTGCCAGCAGCCAAATAGCGGGAGGAAACAATGAGCAGTTCTTC.